Each of the 22 T cell receptor beta chains below was sequenced from the same sample in a study of control samples from healthy donors and cancer patients. Clones were sequenced by immunoSEQ multiplex PCR, and TCRdb holds only the in-frame ones, with some missing. This table has some 150,000 clones, approximately 92% appearing once. Source material: blood. These receptors were taken from a man aged 25 to 40 in good health.

The V gene is TRBV28, the J gene TRBJ1-2, with TRBD1 identical over 7 bases. V lost 3 bases to trimming and J lost 4 bases; unmatched junction nucleotides: 5. The V gene's germline CDR1 is MDHEN and CDR2 SYDVKM. The CDR3 is 14 residues long. CDR3 region: CASSFVDRAYGYTF. As DNA, the CDR3 is TGTGCCAGCAGTTTCGTCGACAGGGCCTATGGCTACACCTTC.

The chain uses TRBV5-1 and TRBJ1-4; unclear D gene. Germline assignment: CDR1 SGHRS and CDR2 YFSETQ. The length of the CDR3 is 16 residues. V was shortened by 1 base and J by 7 bases, with 17 bases between the two germline ends. This CDR3 is CASSLTGLGGGEKLFF. DNA for the CDR3: TGCGCCAGCAGCTTGACGGGCCTAGGTGGAGGTGAAAAACTGTTTTTT.

V usage is TRBV6-2 or TRBV6-3 and J usage is TRBJ1-2; TRBD1 aligns across 7 bases. V was clipped by 4 bases and J by 8 bases; unmatched bases: 4. From germline, CDR1 is MNHEY and CDR2 SVGEGT. The CDR3 is made up of 12 amino acids. The CDR3 loop is CASSSRDSGYTF. CDR3 DNA sequence: TGTGCCAGCAGTTCCCGGGACAGCGGCTACACCTTC.

The chain recombines TRBV9 with TRBJ2-7; 7 bases align to TRBD2. CDR1 is SGDLS and CDR2 is YYNGEE in the germline V gene. This CDR3 is built from 13 residues. J was trimmed by 4 bases and V by 4 bases; bases with no gene match: 5. CDR3 loop: CASSPIGGYEQYF. DNA of the CDR3: TGTGCCAGCAGCCCCATCGGGGGGTACGAGCAGTACTTC. Drawing the rest from reference TRBV9 and TRBJ2-7, the complete variable domain is DSGVTQTPKHLITATGQRVTLRCSPRSGDLSVYWYQQSLDQGLQFLIQYYNGEERAKGNILERFSAQQFPDLHSELNLSSLELGDSALYFCASSPIGGYEQYFGPGTRLTVT.

The CDR3 coding sequence is TGCGCCAGCAGCTACACAGATACGCAGTATTTT. Translating gives CASSYTDTQYF. The chain uses TRBV5-1 and TRBJ2-3, with D uncertain. V was cut by 3 bases and J by 2 bases, with 1 base left in between. Germline V gene lookup returns CDR1 SGHRS and CDR2 YFSETQ. The CDR3 consists of 11 residues.

The J gene is TRBJ1-1, the V gene TRBV3-1 (or the pseudogene TRBV3-2); D is unresolved. This CDR3 is 16 amino acids long. The V and J ends lost 0 bases and 0 bases respectively, with 11 bases between them. In germline, CDR1 is LGHDT, CDR2 YNNKEL (reference sequence). The CDR3 protein is CASSQDMEDLNTEAFF. CDR3 in DNA: TGTGCCAGCAGCCAAGATATGGAAGACCTGAACACTGAAGCTTTCTTT.

The rearrangement joins TRBV12-3 or TRBV12-4 to TRBJ1-2; a weak D match, TRBD1 (5 bases). Between the trimmed V and J ends, which lost 1 base and 9 bases, there was a span of 9 bases. The CDR3 length is 12 residues. CDR3 protein: CASSLGDVRYTF. CDR3 DNA sequence: TGTGCCAGCAGTTTAGGGGACGTTCGCTACACCTTC.

The chain employs TRBV6-5 and TRBJ1-1; weak D call: TRBD1 (5 bases). With 8 bases removed from V and 3 bases from J, the gap between germline ends came to 10 bases. The CDR3 spans 12 residues. Germline V lookup: CDR1 MNHEY, CDR2 SVGAGI. CDR3 region: CASSRGDTEAFF. In DNA, the CDR3 is TGTGCCAGCTCCCGGGGGGACACTGAAGCTTTCTTT.

J is TRBJ1-2 and V is TRBV27; a possible D gene is TRBD1 (6 bases). From germline, CDR1 is MNHEY and CDR2 SMNVEV (reference sequence). Trimming stripped 5 bases from V and 3 bases from J, with 13 bases between. This CDR3 is 14 amino acids long. The CDR3 DNA sequence: TGTGCCAGCAGTCCGGGGGCTCCTTACTATGGCTACACCTTC. Translated, it gives CASSPGAPYYGYTF.

The chain employs TRBV30 and TRBJ2-7; perhaps TRBD1 as D (7 bases). The CDR3 consists of 16 residues. The V gene's germline CDR1 is GTSNPN and CDR2 SVGIG (reference sequence). The V end lost 4 bases, the J end lost 7 bases, and 26 bases lay between the germline ends. CDR3 DNA sequence: TGTGCCTGGAATGACGCCCGGGGACAGCGGCGGGGTGAGCAGTACTTC. It translates to CAWNDARGQRRGEQYF.

The V gene is TRBV12-5, the J gene TRBJ1-4; unclear D gene. CDR1 and CDR2 from the germline V gene are LGHNT and FRNRAP. This CDR3 is built from 13 residues. V was cut by 3 bases and J by 7 bases, with 9 bases left in between. CDR3 amino acids: CASGLYSSEKLFF. The CDR3 DNA is TGTGCTAGTGGTTTATACAGCAGTGAAAAACTGTTTTTT.

This clone was seen more than once but under ten times. The chain uses TRBV30 and TRBJ1-5; TRBD1 aligns across 9 bases. This CDR3 is 14 amino acids long. V was clipped by 6 bases and J by 4 bases; unmatched bases: 7. Germline CDR1 and CDR2: GTSNPN and SVGIG (reference sequence). The chain's CDR3 is CACNTGGRNQPQHF. DNA for the CDR3: TGTGCCTGCAACACAGGGGGCAGGAATCAGCCCCAGCATTTT.

In this sample, this clone turned up once. V usage is TRBV7-3 and J usage is TRBJ2-1; D is tentatively TRBD1 or TRBD2 (7 bases each). This CDR3 contains 17 residues. Trimming shortened V by 5 bases and J by 0 bases, and 17 bases separated the two germline ends. Germline V gene data show CDR1 as SGHTA and CDR2 as FQGTGA. The CDR3 region has the DNA TGTGCCAGCAGCCCGGGGGGACAGTCCTTCTCCTACAATGAGCAGTTCTTC. Translated, it gives CASSPGGQSFSYNEQFF.

The chain employs TRBV15 and TRBJ1-5; 11 nucleotides align to TRBD1. In germline, CDR1 is LNHNV, CDR2 YYDKDF (reference sequence). V lost 0 bases and J lost 2; bases outside the gene matches: 12. There are 20 residues in the CDR3. CDR3 sequence reads: CATSRDRWTGGAYGNQPQHF. CDR3 nucleotide sequence: TGTGCCACCAGCAGAGATCGGTGGACAGGGGGCGCCTATGGCAATCAGCCCCAGCATTTT.

Remarks on this clone: Other DNA sequences in this sample translate to the same CDR3. The gene calls are TRBV21-1 and TRBJ1-5; the D call of TRBD1 is as the table states it, not checked on the DNA. TRBV21-1 is reported as a pseudogene. There are 18 residues in the CDR3. Written as DNA, the CDR3 is TGTGCCAGCAGCAAAGCCGAGTATGAGCAGGATAGCAATCAGCCCCAGCATTTT. This encodes CASSKAEYEQDSNQPQHF.

This chain connects TRBV9 to TRBJ2-2, with D uncertain. CDR1 SGDLS and CDR2 YYNGEE come from the germline V gene. Trimming removed 4 bases at V and 4 bases at J, with 14 bases between. The CDR3 runs 15 residues. CDR3 DNA sequence: TGTGCCAGCAGCCCCCGACTCATTAGCACCGGGGAGCTGTTTTTT. This codes for CASSPRLISTGELFF.

As DNA, the CDR3 is TGTGCCAGCACCTTCAGCTCCTATAATTCACCCCTCCACTTT. This gives the protein CASTFSSYNSPLHF. The chain is built from TRBV11-2 and TRBJ1-6; D not certain. Germline V gene sequence: CDR1 SGHAT, CDR2 FQNNGV. V was trimmed by 7 bases and J by 0 bases, leaving 7 bases between them. The CDR3 length is 14 residues. Variable domain in full (rest from reference TRBV11-2 and TRBJ1-6): EAGVAQSPRYKIIEKRQSVAFWCNPISGHATLYWYQQILGQGPKLLIQFQNNGVVDDSQLPKDRFSAERLKGVDSTLKIQPAKLEDSAVYLCASTFSSYNSPLHFGNGTRLTVT.

The gene calls are TRBV9 and TRBJ2-7; 15 nucleotides agree with TRBD2. The germline gives CDR1 SGDLS, CDR2 YYNGEE. The ends lost 4 bases at V and 9 bases at J; junction bases unmatched: 8. The CDR3 spans 15 residues. The DNA for the CDR3 is TGTGCCAGCAGCCGAGGACTAGCGGGGGGGCCTGTGCAGTACTTC. As protein: CASSRGLAGGPVQYF.

V usage is TRBV6-6 and J usage is TRBJ1-4; D not resolved. The ends were cut back, 0 bases at V and 6 bases at J, with 11 bases in the middle. Germline V lookup: CDR1 MNHNY, CDR2 SVGAGI (reference sequence). The CDR3 has 15 amino acids. The CDR3 nucleotides read TGTGCCAGCAGTTACTCCGGGTCTTATGATGAAAAACTGTTTTTT. Its translation is CASSYSGSYDEKLFF.

V and J are TRBV12-3 or TRBV12-4 and TRBJ2-1, with D perhaps being TRBD1 or TRBD2 (5 bases each). CDR3 length equals 13 residues. V lost 6 bases to trimming and J lost 9 bases, with 15 bases between them. CDR3 bases: TGTGCCAGCAGCTCGAGGGGCGGACCTGAGCAGTTCTTC. Its protein product is CASSSRGGPEQFF.

This clone has just a few counts. The chain combines TRBV3-1 (or the pseudogene TRBV3-2) with TRBJ2-7; D gene ambiguous. V was clipped by 5 bases and J by 9 bases, with 11 bases between them. CDR3 length: 11 amino acids. CDR1 LGHDT and CDR2 YNNKEL come from the germline V gene (reference sequence). CDR3 DNA sequence: TGTGCCAGCAGCTCATTCAACGCGCAGTACTTC. Translated, it gives CASSSFNAQYF.

The chain uses TRBV12-5 and TRBJ2-1; possible D gene TRBD2, 7 bases. The CDR3 totals 17 residues. In germline, CDR1 is LGHNT, CDR2 FRNRAP. Trimming took off 1 base at V and 6 bases at J, with 19 bases between the two ends. In DNA form, the CDR3 reads TGTGCTAGTGGTTTGGGGGTAGGGGGAGGGTCCGGCAATGAGCAGTTCTTC. Its translation is CASGLGVGGGSGNEQFF.